This is a list of T cell receptor beta chains from one sample in a study of brain T cells in children with intractable seizures. TCRdb's copy holds only in-frame clones and misses some; the assay was immunoSEQ multiplex PCR. The data contain some 20,000 clones, 90% to 95% of them singletons. The material was peripheral blood, obtained at surgery. These receptors were taken from a boy younger than 18 with focal cortical dysplasia and intractable seizures. CDR3s include the opening cysteine and the closing phenylalanine or tryptophan. A D gene is named only where the DNA matches it firmly. Only part of the rows carry a size: once, few, many, or a class if the clone is expanded.

>TRBJ2-2|once|TRBV6-5|-
TGTGCCAGCTCTCTGAGGGCGGGGACCGGGGAGCTGTTTTTT
CASSLRAGTGELFF
>TRBJ2-7|-|TRBV11-2|-
TGTGCCAGCAGCTTAGGGCAGTTTAGCTCCTACGAGCAGTACTTC
CASSLGQFSSYEQYF
>TRBJ2-5|-|TRBV6-5|-
TGTGCCAGCAGACCGGGGGCAGGGAGACAAGAGACCCAGTACTTC
CASRPGAGRQETQYF
>TRBJ2-2|once|TRBV2|-
TGTGCCATAACCCGTTCCCGAGGATCCGGGGAGCTGTTTTTT
CAITRSRGSGELFF
>TRBJ1-2|-|TRBV7-9|-
TGTGCCAGCAGCTTAGATGCAGGGAACTATGGCTACACCTTC
CASSLDAGNYGYTF
>TRBJ2-3|-|TRBV4-2|TRBD2
TGTGCCAGCAGCCAAGGGAACAAAGCGGGGGCCGGGGATACGCAGTATTTT
CASSQGNKAGAGDTQYF
>TRBJ1-2|-|TRBV20-1|-
TGCAGTGCTAGTTTCCCAGGACGGAACTATGGCTACACCTTC
CSASFPGRNYGYTF
>TRBJ2-1|-|TRBV24-1|TRBD2
TGTGCCACCAGTGATTCATTAGCGGGGGACTACAATGAGCAGTTCTTC
CATSDSLAGDYNEQFF
>TRBJ2-3|-|TRBV28|-
TGTGCCAGCAGCGACAGGGGAGGGGGGGCCCGTGATACGCAGTATTTT
CASSDRGGGARDTQYF
>TRBJ2-7|-|TRBV27|TRBD1
TGTGCCAGCAGTTTATCAAGGGGGCCCTACGAGCAGTACTTC
CASSLSRGPYEQYF
>TRBJ2-3|-|TRBV4-2|-
TGTGCCAGCAGCCAAGAATCTAACGGTAGCACAGATACGCAGTATTTT
CASSQESNGSTDTQYF